The next 23 T cell receptor beta chains were all read from a single sample in a study of blood T cell repertoires in COVID-19 (dated by TCRdb to 2020 to 2022). The library relied on the immunoSEQ multiplex PCR assay. TCRdb re-hosts the immuneACCESS table, in-frame sequences only. Its copies lack some clones; in the studies checked, an unresolved V gene accounts for under half of them, and the cause for the rest is not known. Counted in this sample were approximately 330,000 clones; around nine tenths of them appeared once. In total, the top ten clones hold under 5% of the sample. Sequenced sample: peripheral blood. The receptors derive from a woman in her forties or fifties with active or convalescent COVID-19.

V and J are TRBV28 and TRBJ1-1; 10 bases map to TRBD1. The germline gives CDR1 MDHEN, CDR2 SYDVKM. This CDR3 comprises 14 residues. V was clipped by 6 bases and J by 5 bases; unmatched bases: 6. Here the CDR3 DNA reads TGTGCCAGCAGCTTCGGGACAGGGGTAACTGAAGCTTTCTTT. Translated, it gives CASSFGTGVTEAFF.

The chain carries TRBV19 and TRBJ2-7, with 8 bases lining up with TRBD2. J gave up 6 bases and V 5 bases, and 12 bases lay outside the gene matches. This CDR3 spans 15 amino acids. CDR1 and CDR2 from the germline V gene are LNHDA and SQIVND (reference sequence). The chain's CDR3 is CASSRPGLDIAEQYF. In nucleotides, the CDR3 is TGTGCCAGTAGTCGACCGGGACTAGATATCGCCGAGCAGTACTTC.

CDR3 in amino acids: CASSLLLGQGNEQYF. In nucleotides, the CDR3 is TGTGCCAGCAGCCTCCTTTTAGGACAGGGAAACGAGCAGTACTTC. The V gene is TRBV7-2, the J gene TRBJ2-7, with 8 nucleotides matching TRBD1. The V gene's germline CDR1 is SGHTA and CDR2 FQGNSA. The CDR3 has 15 residues. J lost 5 bases, V lost 5 bases, and 11 bases had no gene match.

The chain has TRBV5-1 and TRBJ2-1; 10 bases fit TRBD2. This CDR3 is built from 17 residues. CDR1 is SGHRS and CDR2 is YFSETQ in the germline V gene. V was clipped by 0 bases and J by 7 bases; unmatched bases: 10. CDR3 amino acids: CASSLAGSSGRGNEQFF. DNA for the CDR3: TGCGCCAGCAGCTTGGCGGGCTCTAGCGGGAGAGGGAATGAGCAGTTCTTC.

In this sample, this clone turned up once. The chain joins TRBV2 to TRBJ1-4; 11 bases agree with TRBD1. V gave up 8 bases and J gave up 7 bases; unmatched junction bases: 6. This CDR3 contains 14 residues. The germline gives CDR1 SNHLY, CDR2 FYNNEI. The CDR3 sequence is CASLRDRGGEKLFF. CDR3 nucleotides: TGTGCCAGCCTCAGGGACAGGGGGGGTGAAAAACTGTTTTTT. Complete variable domain (other parts from reference TRBV2 and TRBJ1-4): EPEVTQTPSHQVTQMGQEVILRCVPISNHLYFYWYRQILGQKVEFLVSFYNNEISEKSEIFDDQFSVERPDGSNFTLKIRSTKLEDSAMYFCASLRDRGGEKLFFGSGTQLSVL.

The chain combines TRBV28 with TRBJ2-5, with D tentatively TRBD1 (7 bases). Looked up from germline, CDR1 is MDHEN and CDR2 is SYDVKM. The CDR3 has 16 residues. Trimming stripped 5 bases from V and 6 bases from J, with 22 bases between. The CDR3 loop is CASSPPGQHAGQTQYF. The DNA for the CDR3 is TGTGCCAGCAGTCCTCCGGGACAGCACGCGGGACAGACCCAGTACTTC.

This chain connects TRBV19 to TRBJ2-6, with a tentative D call TRBD2 (6 bases). V lost 4 bases to trimming and J lost 7 bases, with 20 bases between them. Germline-derived CDR1 and CDR2 are LNHDA and SQIVND (reference sequence). The CDR3 sequence is 17 residues long. The chain's CDR3 is CASSRTTGMGGANVLTF. The CDR3 nucleotides are TGTGCCAGTAGTAGAACCACTGGGATGGGGGGAGCCAACGTCCTGACTTTC.

The chain employs TRBV9 and TRBJ1-1; tentatively, D is TRBD1 (6 bases). From germline, CDR1 is SGDLS and CDR2 YYNGEE. CDR3 size: 16 residues. V lost 4 bases and J lost 0, with 16 bases in between. The CDR3 loop reads CASSPRQENMNTEAFF. Written as DNA, the CDR3 is TGTGCCAGCAGCCCGCGACAGGAAAACATGAACACTGAAGCTTTCTTT.

This chain uses TRBV6-2 or TRBV6-3 with TRBJ2-7; 11 nucleotides match TRBD1. Trimming cost V 2 bases and J 7 bases; bases outside gene matches: 13. CDR3 length: 17 amino acids. Germline values: CDR1 MNHEY, CDR2 SVGEGT. In nucleotides, the CDR3 is TGTGCCAGCAGTTACCACCTTGGGACAGGGGGTTCAAGGGAGCAGTACTTC. Amino acid sequence: CASSYHLGTGGSREQYF.

The gene calls are TRBV7-9 and TRBJ2-2; D is unclear. In germline, CDR1 is SEHNR, CDR2 FQNEAQ (reference sequence). Trimming took 5 bases from V and 1 from J, leaving 2 bases between them. CDR3 size: 12 residues. CDR3 loop: CASSRNTGELFF. The CDR3 DNA sequence: TGTGCCAGCAGCCGGAACACCGGGGAGCTGTTTTTT.

This chain joins TRBV27 and TRBJ1-5, with 10 nucleotides matching TRBD1. This CDR3 comprises 14 residues. CDR1 and CDR2 (germline): MNHEY, SMNVEV (reference sequence). J was trimmed by 5 bases and V by 6 bases; bases with no gene match: 4. The CDR3 nucleotides are TGTGCCAGCAGCCCGGGACAGGGGTATCAGCCCCAGCATTTT. It translates to CASSPGQGYQPQHF.

This clone was detected a few times. The chain combines TRBV6-4 with TRBJ2-2; 11 bases agree with TRBD2. Germline-derived CDR1 and CDR2 are MRHNA and SNTAGT. Losses at the gene ends were 0 bases for V and 5 bases for J; bases not matched to a gene: 8. CDR3 length equals 18 residues. CDR3: CASSDSFLAGGRTGELFF. The CDR3 DNA sequence: TGTGCCAGCAGTGACTCGTTCCTAGCGGGAGGAAGAACCGGGGAGCTGTTTTTT.

The chain is built from TRBV5-1 and TRBJ2-7, with 9 bases aligning to TRBD2. Germline V gene data show CDR1 as SGHRS and CDR2 as YFSETQ. J gave up 8 bases and V 3 bases, and 12 bases lay outside the gene matches. The CDR3 consists of 15 residues. The CDR3 coding sequence is TGCGCCAGCAGCTCCACGACTAGCGGTGGAGGGAAGCAGTACTTC. Translated, it gives CASSSTTSGGGKQYF.

The genes are TRBV6-5 and TRBJ1-5; 10 bases line up with TRBD1. V was clipped by 5 bases and J by 1 base; unmatched bases: 2. The CDR3 spans 15 residues. Germline CDR1 reads MNHEY; CDR2 reads SVGAGI. The CDR3 reads CASSPDRGSNQPQHF. The CDR3 nucleotides read TGTGCCAGCAGTCCGGACAGGGGGAGCAATCAGCCCCAGCATTTT.

This clone was seen more than once but under ten times. The CDR3 spells CAISESWQGYTEAFF. The CDR3 region has the DNA TGTGCCATCAGTGAGTCATGGCAGGGTTACACTGAAGCTTTCTTT. This chain uses TRBV10-3 with TRBJ1-1; D is possibly TRBD1 (5 bases). CDR1 ENHRY and CDR2 SYGVKD come from the germline V gene. With 0 bases removed from V and 3 bases from J, the gap between germline ends came to 11 bases. The CDR3 totals 15 residues.

The V gene is TRBV5-4, the J gene TRBJ2-7, with no clear D. This CDR3 comprises 13 residues. Germline V gene data show CDR1 as SGHNT and CDR2 as YYREEE (reference sequence). V was trimmed by 2 bases and J by 0 bases, leaving 6 bases between them. The CDR3 here is CASSFYSSYEQYF. The CDR3 nucleotides are TGTGCCAGCAGCTTTTACAGCTCCTACGAGCAGTACTTC. The full variable domain, its missing parts supplied by reference TRBV5-4 and TRBJ2-7, is ETGVTQSPTHLIKTRGQQVTLRCSSQSGHNTVSWYQQALGQGPQFIFQYYREEENGRGNFPPRFSGLQFPNYSSELNVNALELDDSALYLCASSFYSSYEQYFGPGTRLTVT.

The chain combines TRBV4-1 with TRBJ2-3; 7 nucleotides line up with TRBD1. V trimming: 6 bases; J trimming: 2 bases; junction bases outside the gene matches: 8. CDR3 length equals 15 residues. CDR1 MGHRA and CDR2 YSYEKL come from the germline V gene. CDR3: CASRMQGQLTDTQYF. For the CDR3, the DNA is TGCGCCAGCAGAATGCAGGGACAGCTCACAGATACGCAGTATTTT.

The V call is TRBV10-2, the J call TRBJ2-1, with D unclear. Deletions cut 6 bases from V and 5 bases from J, with 11 bases between. Germline V gene sequence: CDR1 WSHSY, CDR2 SAAADI. This CDR3 is built from 13 residues. CDR3 coding DNA: TGCGCCAGCAGCCTAAGCCCCGACAATGAGCAGTTCTTC. This encodes CASSLSPDNEQFF.

The chain has TRBV4-1 and TRBJ1-1; D ambiguous. CDR1 is MGHRA and CDR2 is YSYEKL in the germline V gene. V was trimmed by 4 bases and J by 1 base, leaving 22 bases between them. The CDR3 totals 18 residues. The CDR3 is CASSLTAFGGVANTEAFF. The CDR3 nucleotides read TGCGCCAGCAGCCTAACAGCTTTTGGTGGTGTTGCGAACACTGAAGCTTTCTTT.

In its sample, this clone was seen once. The gene calls are TRBV12-3 or TRBV12-4 and TRBJ1-1; D is undetermined. This CDR3 contains 11 residues. Trimming took off 6 bases at V and 6 bases at J, with 8 bases between the two ends. CDR3 DNA: TGTGCCAGCAGCTCGAGGGCTGAAGCTTTCTTT. Translation: CASSSRAEAFF.

V gene TRBV19 combines with J gene TRBJ2-1; 7 positions agree with TRBD2. Trimming removed 3 bases from V and 4 bases from J; junction bases left unmatched: 6. Germline lookup yields CDR1 LNHDA and CDR2 SQIVND (reference sequence). The length of the CDR3 is 15 residues. CDR3 sequence (DNA): TGTGCCAGTAGTATTACCGGGAGGTCGTACAATGAGCAGTTCTTC. Translation gives CASSITGRSYNEQFF. The entire variable domain, with the rest obtained from reference TRBV19 and TRBJ2-1, is as follows: DGGITQSPKYLFRKEGQNVTLSCEQNLNHDAMYWYRQDPGQGLRLIYYSQIVNDFQKGDIAEGYSVSREKKESFPLTVTSAQKNPTAFYLCASSITGRSYNEQFFGPGTRLTVL.

The V call is TRBV5-5, the J call TRBJ2-7; weak D call: TRBD1 (5 bases). Germline V CDR1 and CDR2: SGHKS, YYEKEE (reference sequence). The CDR3 has 11 residues. The germline V and J ends were trimmed by 1 base and 9 bases, with 8 bases remaining between them. The CDR3 sequence: CASSLNTGQYF. CDR3 nucleotides: TGTGCCAGCAGCTTGAATACAGGGCAGTACTTC. Looking up the rest from reference TRBV5-5 and TRBJ2-7 gives the full variable domain: DAGVTQSPTHLIKTRGQQVTLRCSPISGHKSVSWYQQVLGQGPQFIFQYYEKEERGRGNFPDRFSARQFPNYSSELNVNALLLGDSALYLCASSLNTGQYFGPGTRLTVT.

This chain links TRBV19 with TRBJ2-7; D is perhaps TRBD1 (5 bases). The germline gives CDR1 LNHDA, CDR2 SQIVND (reference sequence). V was shortened by 4 bases and J by 2 bases, with 9 bases between the two germline ends. CDR3 length equals 13 residues. The CDR3 reads CASSRAGPYEQYF. The CDR3 DNA reads TGTGCCAGTAGTAGAGCAGGGCCCTACGAGCAGTACTTC.